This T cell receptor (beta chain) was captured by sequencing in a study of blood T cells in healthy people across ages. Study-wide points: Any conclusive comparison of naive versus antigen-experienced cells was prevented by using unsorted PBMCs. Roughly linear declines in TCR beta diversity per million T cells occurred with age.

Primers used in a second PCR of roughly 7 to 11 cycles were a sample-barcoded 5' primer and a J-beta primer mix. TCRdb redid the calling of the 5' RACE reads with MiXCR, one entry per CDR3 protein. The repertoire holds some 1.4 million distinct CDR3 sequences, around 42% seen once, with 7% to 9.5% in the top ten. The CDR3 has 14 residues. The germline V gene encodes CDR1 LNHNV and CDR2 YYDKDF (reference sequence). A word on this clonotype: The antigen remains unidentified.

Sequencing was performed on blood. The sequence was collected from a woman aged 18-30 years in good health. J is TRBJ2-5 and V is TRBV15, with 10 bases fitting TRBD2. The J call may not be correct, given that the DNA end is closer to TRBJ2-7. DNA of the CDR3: TGTGCCACCAGCAGACTAGCGGGGGTCTACGAGCAGTACTTC. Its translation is CATSRLAGVYEQYF.